This T cell receptor beta chain appears in the sequencing data of a study of cytomegalovirus exposure and HLA in healthy donors. General study points: TCR beta V segments were, for the most part, productive about 87% or about 30% of the time in an earlier analysis. Sequencing likely produced, as an artifact, a cluster of highly shared sequence variants. Associated with cytomegalovirus, according to the listing, were 150 to 200 TCR beta chains.

The PCR contained 60 Vbeta and 13 Jbeta primers. Original processing notes: Approximately 79 million unique TCR beta chains, around 10 million of them shared, were counted by a later analysis. Libraries were prepared by immunoSEQ multiplex PCR; TCRdb keeps only in-frame clonotypes and omits some of them. V and J calls and clone size are copied from that table; D and trimming were computed from the DNA. The repertoire holds 95,000 to 150,000 clones, with around 80% as singletons. The junction had 6 bases not matched to a gene; V was cut back by 2 bases and J by 1 base. Germline V lookup: CDR1 SGHTA, CDR2 FQGTGA. The CDR3 totals 16 residues. Of note for this clone: Antigen unknown. Distinct nucleotide sequences in the sample also encode this CDR3.

The chain joins TRBV7-3 to TRBJ2-3; 7 nucleotides match TRBD2. The sequencing sample was made of PBMCs. This receptor was obtained from a young woman in good health and CMV-seronegative. The chain's CDR3 is CASSLWASGGTDTQYF. The CDR3 DNA reads as TGTGCCAGCAGCTTATGGGCTAGCGGAGGCACAGATACGCAGTATTTT.